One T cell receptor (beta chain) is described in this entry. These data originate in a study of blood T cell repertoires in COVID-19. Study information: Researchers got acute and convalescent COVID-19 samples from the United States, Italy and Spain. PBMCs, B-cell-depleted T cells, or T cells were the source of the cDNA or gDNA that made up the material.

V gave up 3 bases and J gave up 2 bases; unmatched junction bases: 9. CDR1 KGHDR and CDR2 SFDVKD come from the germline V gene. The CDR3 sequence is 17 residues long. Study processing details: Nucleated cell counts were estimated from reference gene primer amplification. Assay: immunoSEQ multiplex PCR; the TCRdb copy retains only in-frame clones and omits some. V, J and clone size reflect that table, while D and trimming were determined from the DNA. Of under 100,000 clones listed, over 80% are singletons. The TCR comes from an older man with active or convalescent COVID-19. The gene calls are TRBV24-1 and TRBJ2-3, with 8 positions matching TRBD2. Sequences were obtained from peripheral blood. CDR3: CATSDQLAEDTTDTQYF. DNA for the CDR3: TGTGCCACCAGTGATCAACTAGCGGAAGATACCACAGATACGCAGTATTTT.